The 32 T cell receptor beta chains in this list originate from one sample, sequenced in a study of T cells in Graves' hyperthyroidism and ophthalmopathy. Regions amplified from RNA transcripts were the TCR beta CDR3 regions. With the HTBI primer set, the TCR CDR3 went through a first round of RT-PCR. TCRdb passed the multiplex PCR reads through MiXCR, listing each CDR3 protein once. The sample shows under 400,000 distinct CDR3 sequences, about a sixth of them seen only once. The sequenced sample was blood. The receptors derive from a woman in her forties with Graves' ophthalmopathy.

This clonotype has at least ten counts. The chain couples TRBV2 to TRBJ2-2; TRBD2 agrees at 9 bases. This CDR3 spans 15 amino acids. V dropped 2 bases and J dropped 10; count of bases not matched to a gene: 8. Germline V CDR1 and CDR2: SNHLY, FYNNEI. The DNA for the CDR3 is TGTGCCAGCAGTGAAAGGGCGGGAGGGCCTGTGGAGCTGTTTTTT. Protein product: CASSERAGGPVELFF.

This clonotype was detected many times. This chain uses TRBV10-3 with TRBJ2-6; D is perhaps TRBD1 (6 bases). CDR3 length equals 15 residues. CDR1 is ENHRY, CDR2 SYGVKD, per germline. Between the trimmed V and J ends, which lost 6 bases and 0 bases, there was a span of 9 bases. Here the CDR3 DNA reads TGTGCCATCAGGGAAGGGGGCTCTGGGGCCAACGTCCTGACTTTC. This codes for CAIREGGSGANVLTF.

V is TRBV28 and J is TRBJ2-5; D is ambiguous. V dropped 2 bases and J dropped 1 base, with 8 bases sitting between them. The CDR3 covers 14 residues. CDR1 and CDR2 (germline): MDHEN, SYDVKM. The CDR3 coding sequence is TGTGCCAGCAGTTTAAGGCGGTCCCAAGAGACCCAGTACTTC. Its protein is CASSLRRSQETQYF.

At least ten counts were recorded for this clonotype. J is TRBJ2-7 and V is TRBV5-1; no clear D gene. In germline, CDR1 is SGHRS, CDR2 YFSETQ. This CDR3 has 13 residues. With 9 bases removed from V and 6 bases from J, the gap between germline ends came to 19 bases. CDR3 in amino acids: CANSPDPRGEQYF. The CDR3 DNA reads as TGCGCCAACAGTCCGGACCCCCGCGGCGAGCAGTACTTC.

CDR3 residues: CASSVELRNEQYF. In DNA, the CDR3 is TGTGCCAGCAGCGTCGAGTTACGAAACGAGCAGTACTTC. The V and J genes are TRBV11-2 and TRBJ2-7; D is unresolved. V dropped 5 bases and J dropped 5 bases, with 13 bases sitting between them. This CDR3 region has 13 residues. CDR1 SGHAT and CDR2 FQNNGV come from the germline V gene.

This clonotype was seen at least ten times. This chain connects TRBV10-3 to TRBJ2-7; the match to TRBD1 covers 7 bases. This CDR3 is 13 amino acids long. J was trimmed by 3 bases and V by 6 bases; bases with no gene match: 5. Germline CDR1 and CDR2: ENHRY and SYGVKD. The CDR3 nucleotides read TGTGCCATCAGGCTACCAGGGGGCTACGAGCAGTACTTC. The encoded protein is CAIRLPGGYEQYF.

V and J are TRBV7-8 and TRBJ2-7, with TRBD2 matching over 13 bases. The CDR3 is 16 amino acids. After removal of 5 bases from V and 0 bases from J, the junction contained 4 bases not matched to a gene. Per the germline V gene, CDR1 is SGHVS and CDR2 is FQNEAQ. CDR3 in amino acids: CASSARTSGSSYEQYF. As DNA, the CDR3 is TGTGCCAGCAGCGCGAGGACTAGCGGGAGCTCCTACGAGCAGTACTTC.

In its sample, this clonotype was seen a few times. Because the CDR3 is missing its conserved closing phenylalanine or tryptophan, this is likely a read error. The genes are TRBV30 and TRBJ2-6, with D tentatively TRBD1 (5 bases). The CDR3 sequence is 16 residues long. Looked up from germline, CDR1 is GTSNPN and CDR2 is SVGIG (reference sequence). The V gene lost 0 bases and the J gene lost 2 bases, with 11 bases spanning the gap. The CDR3 nucleotides read TGTGCCTGGAGTGTCCGCAGGGCAGCTGGGGCCAACGTCCTGACTCTC. It specifies CAWSVRRAAGANVLTL.

At least ten counts were recorded for this clonotype. This chain links TRBV19 with TRBJ1-5, with a tentative D call TRBD1 (5 bases). Trimming removed 3 bases from V and 7 bases from J, with 13 bases in between. Germline V CDR1 and CDR2: LNHDA, SQIVND (reference sequence). The CDR3 runs to 14 residues. This chain's CDR3 is CASSIQGPGQPQHF. CDR3 bases: TGTGCCAGTAGTATCCAGGGACCGGGGCAGCCCCAGCATTTT.

This clonotype appeared many times. The chain links TRBV7-8 to TRBJ2-7; 11 nucleotides align to TRBD2. The trim removed 5 bases at V and 6 bases at J, leaving 9 bases unmatched. This CDR3 spans 15 amino acids. Germline V gene lookup returns CDR1 SGHVS and CDR2 FQNEAQ. The chain's CDR3 is CASSPVLAGVGEQYF. CDR3 coding DNA: TGTGCCAGCAGCCCGGTACTAGCGGGAGTTGGCGAGCAGTACTTC.

This clonotype was counted many times. The J gene is TRBJ1-2, the V gene TRBV6-2 or TRBV6-3, with D hard to call. There are 11 residues in the CDR3. The V end was cut by 7 bases, the J end by 8 bases, with 11 bases between. Germline values: CDR1 MNHEY, CDR2 SVGEGT. CDR3 amino acids: CASTQGRGYTF. The DNA for the CDR3 is TGTGCCAGCACCCAAGGTCGGGGCTACACCTTC.

In this sample, this clonotype turned up many times. This chain connects TRBV28 to TRBJ2-6; 7 positions agree with TRBD1. Germline CDR1 and CDR2: MDHEN and SYDVKM. This CDR3 has 18 residues. J lost 1 base, V lost 2 bases, and 8 bases had no gene match. CDR3 bases: TGTGCCAGCAGTTTAGGTAGTCAGGGGGATTCTGGGGCCAACGTCCTGACTTTC. Protein: CASSLGSQGDSGANVLTF.

This clonotype was seen repeatedly, ten times or more. This chain connects TRBV2 to TRBJ1-2, with D maybe TRBD1 (5 bases). The V gene lost 3 bases and the J gene lost 7 bases, with 12 bases spanning the gap. CDR3 length: 13 residues. The germline V gene has CDR1 SNHLY and CDR2 FYNNEI. CDR3 region: CASSEQGRSGYTF. DNA for the CDR3: TGTGCCAGCAGTGAGCAGGGTCGGAGTGGCTACACCTTC.

This clonotype has ten or more counts. In nucleotides, the CDR3 is TGTGCCTGGACGAACGCAAACACCATATATTTT. This gives the protein CAWTNANTIYF. J is TRBJ1-3 and V is TRBV30; D unclear. Per the germline V gene, CDR1 is GTSNPN and CDR2 is SVGIG (reference sequence). Trimming shortened V by 4 bases and J by 6 bases, and 7 bases separated the two germline ends. The CDR3 runs 11 residues. Drawing the rest from reference TRBV30 and TRBJ1-3, the complete variable domain is SQTIHQWPATLVQPVGSPLSLECTVEGTSNPNLYWYRQAAGRGLQLLFYSVGIGQISSEVPQNLSASRPQDRQFILSSKKLLLSDSGFYLCAWTNANTIYFGEGSWLTVV.

This clonotype was recorded at least ten times. The chain combines TRBV20-1 with TRBJ2-7; 7 bases align to TRBD2. CDR1 and CDR2 from the germline V gene are DFQATT and SNEGSKA (reference sequence). Trimming at V came to 3 bases and at J to 0 bases, leaving 5 bases not matched to a gene. This CDR3 comprises 14 residues. Here the CDR3 reads CSASPTSDSYEQYF. CDR3 in DNA: TGCAGTGCTAGTCCCACTAGCGACTCCTACGAGCAGTACTTC.

The chain couples TRBV6-2 or TRBV6-3 to TRBJ2-7; either TRBD1 or TRBD2 may fit D (5 bases each). Germline loops: CDR1 MNHEY, CDR2 SVGEGT. Trimming stripped 1 base from V and 0 bases from J, with 10 bases between. CDR3 size: 15 residues. CDR3 residues: CASSYWGSSSYEQYF. CDR3 sequence (DNA): TGTGCCAGCAGTTACTGGGGGTCTAGCTCCTACGAGCAGTACTTC.

Ten or more counts support this clonotype. The chain employs TRBV6-1 and TRBJ2-5, with 7 bases lining up with TRBD2. V lost 4 bases to trimming and J lost 5 bases; unmatched junction nucleotides: 10. There are 15 residues in the CDR3. Germline V gene sequence: CDR1 MNHNS, CDR2 SASEGT. In nucleotides, the CDR3 is TGTGCCAGCAGTGTGGGGAGGGCCGTGAGGGAGACCCAGTACTTC. Amino acid sequence: CASSVGRAVRETQYF.

This clonotype was detected many times. This chain links TRBV7-8 with TRBJ1-5, with TRBD1 as a possible D gene (5 bases). The CDR3 totals 13 residues. Germline assignment: CDR1 SGHVS and CDR2 FQNEAQ. V lost 4 bases and J lost 3, with 7 bases in between. In nucleotides, the CDR3 is TGTGCCAGCAGCTGGGGCCACAATCAGCCCCAGCATTTT. Protein product: CASSWGHNQPQHF.

The J gene is TRBJ2-5, the V gene TRBV29-1; D uncertain. Germline assignment: CDR1 SQVTM and CDR2 ANQGSEA. V lost 5 bases and J 4 bases, leaving 8 bases between the germline ends. The CDR3 is 11 residues long. This CDR3 is CSVKLGETQYF. The DNA of the CDR3 is TGCAGCGTTAAGCTGGGAGAGACCCAGTACTTC.

This clonotype showed up many times. The chain uses TRBV29-1 and TRBJ1-1; D is perhaps TRBD1 (6 bases). This CDR3 is built from 14 residues. Germline V gene data show CDR1 as SQVTM and CDR2 as ANQGSEA. V was pared by 0 bases and J by 7 bases, with 15 bases between. The CDR3 DNA reads as TGCAGCGTTGAAGAGGGGGTGACAGGCCTTGAAGCTTTCTTT. This sequence encodes CSVEEGVTGLEAFF.

This clonotype showed up many times. The V call is TRBV20-1, the J call TRBJ1-2; TRBD1 aligns across 7 bases. The germline gives CDR1 DFQATT, CDR2 SNEGSKA (reference sequence). There are 12 residues in the CDR3. J lost 3 bases, V lost 6 bases, and 4 bases had no gene match. The CDR3 sequence: CSAPGQDYGYTF. The CDR3 DNA is TGCAGTGCCCCTGGACAGGACTATGGCTACACCTTC.

V usage is TRBV29-1 and J usage is TRBJ1-2; D is unresolved. The CDR3 has 12 amino acids. The V end was cut by 5 bases, the J end by 4 bases, with 11 bases between. The germline gives CDR1 SQVTM, CDR2 ANQGSEA. The CDR3 spells CSVLGLPYGYTF. The CDR3 bases are TGCAGCGTTTTGGGCCTTCCCTATGGCTACACCTTC.

This clonotype was found many times. The gene calls are TRBV6-5 and TRBJ2-5; D may be TRBD1 (6 bases). This CDR3 has 15 residues. CDR1 MNHEY and CDR2 SVGAGI come from the germline V gene. Trimming left V 6 bases short and J 5 bases short, with 19 bases between. In nucleotides, the CDR3 is TGTGCCAGCAGCCTCTCAACAGGGTTCGAGGAGACCCAGTACTTC. Amino acids: CASSLSTGFEETQYF.

About this clonotype: A single base separates this from a much larger clone, so it may be a read error. The rearrangement uses TRBV18 and TRBJ1-2; a possible D gene is TRBD1 (5 bases). From germline, CDR1 is KGHSH and CDR2 LQKENI. Trimming pared 2 bases from V and 2 bases from J, leaving 12 bases between. CDR3 length: 15 residues. In DNA form, the CDR3 reads TGTGCCAGCTCACCAACGCTGGGGCGGAACTATGGCTACACCTTC. Its protein product is CASSPTLGRNYGYTF.

This clonotype has at least ten counts. This rearrangement joins TRBV28 to TRBJ1-2; 11 bases map to TRBD1. Germline CDR1 and CDR2: MDHEN and SYDVKM. The V and J ends lost 6 bases and 4 bases, in that order; junction bases with no gene match: 7. CDR3 length: 15 residues. The CDR3 nucleotides read TGTGCCAGCAGAACAGGGACAGGGGGAGGCTATGGCTACACCTTC. It yields the protein CASRTGTGGGYGYTF.

At least ten counts were recorded for this clonotype. The V gene is TRBV28, the J gene TRBJ1-6; no definite D call. Trimming stripped 1 base from V and 0 bases from J, with 10 bases between. Per the germline V gene, CDR1 is MDHEN and CDR2 is SYDVKM. The CDR3 runs to 17 residues. The CDR3 coding sequence is TGTGCCAGCAGTTTATCGACCGTCAGCTCCTATAATTCACCCCTCCACTTT. As protein: CASSLSTVSSYNSPLHF.

This clonotype was counted at least ten times. The rearrangement links TRBV6-5 to TRBJ1-1; weak D call: TRBD1 (5 bases). The V gene lost 9 bases and the J gene lost 0 bases, with 14 bases spanning the gap. This CDR3 region has 14 residues. CDR1 MNHEY and CDR2 SVGAGI come from the germline V gene. Here the CDR3 DNA reads TGTGCCAGTATTTTTGGGGGATTGAACACTGAAGCTTTCTTT. This translates into CASIFGGLNTEAFF.

The rearrangement links TRBV12-3 or TRBV12-4 to TRBJ1-2; 7 positions agree with TRBD1. The V and J ends lost 6 bases and 4 bases, in that order; junction bases with no gene match: 8. This CDR3 comprises 14 residues. In DNA form, the CDR3 reads TGTGCCAGCAGAGCAGGGGGTTTTCCCTATGGCTACACCTTC. Protein sequence: CASRAGGFPYGYTF.

V is TRBV7-3 and J is TRBJ2-7; TRBD1 is a possible D gene (5 bases). With 5 bases removed from V and 5 bases from J, the gap between germline ends came to 19 bases. Per the germline V gene, CDR1 is SGHTA and CDR2 is FQGTGA. The CDR3 is 15 residues long. The CDR3 DNA reads as TGTGCCAGCAGCCCGTCAGGGTTTATTGGTGACGAGCAGTACTTC. It yields the protein CASSPSGFIGDEQYF.

This clonotype showed up many times. The chain has TRBV30 and TRBJ2-5; 8 bases are a match to TRBD1. This CDR3 is built from 16 residues. Germline values: CDR1 GTSNPN, CDR2 SVGIG (reference sequence). V lost 0 bases, J lost 4 bases, and 10 bases stayed unmatched. CDR3 region: CAWSVGRGRIGETQYF. In DNA form, the CDR3 reads TGTGCCTGGAGTGTAGGCAGGGGGCGTATCGGAGAGACCCAGTACTTC.

This clonotype was observed at least ten times. V usage is TRBV6-2 or TRBV6-3 and J usage is TRBJ2-7; 7 positions match TRBD2. The CDR3 extends over 19 amino acids. Germline V lookup: CDR1 MNHEY, CDR2 SVGEGT. Germline trimming cut 0 bases from V and 1 base from J; bases unmatched to any gene: 15. In nucleotides, the CDR3 is TGTGCCAGCAGTTACTCATGGCGTCCGGGACTAACCCCATCCTACGAGCAGTACTTC. As protein: CASSYSWRPGLTPSYEQYF.

This clonotype came up many times. CDR3 protein: CASSSRDGYGYTF. In DNA, the CDR3 is TGTGCCAGCAGCTCAAGGGATGGCTATGGCTACACCTTC. The gene calls are TRBV7-2 and TRBJ1-2; D ambiguous. With 4 bases removed from V and 4 bases from J, the gap between germline ends came to 10 bases. The CDR3 length is 13 residues. Germline CDR1 reads SGHTA; CDR2 reads FQGNSA.